This T cell receptor (beta chain) was recovered during a study of Ad26.COV2.S vaccination and SARS-CoV-2 variants. This CDR3 region has 15 residues. The germline gives CDR1 LGHNA, CDR2 YSLEER. V gave up 0 bases and J gave up 0 bases, with 9 bases separating them. The treatment: some 20 received Ad26.COV2.S at low or high dose, single or two shots; about 5 received placebo; per-sample allocation not given. At day 63 after the first vaccine or placebo injection, samples were drawn. Recruitment in Boston yielded a donor of adult age, 18-55 years. Spike of the Wuhan-strain SARS-CoV-2 was expressed by an Ad26 vector, which formed the vaccine. Study-wide results and limits: The authors reported substantial breadth in spike-specific CD8+ and CD4+ T cell responses after vaccination.

Produced via immunoSEQ multiplex PCR; TCRdb's table is partial and in-frame only. The table records some 250,000 clones, approximately 88% of them present only once. About this clone itself: Its antigen is unidentified.

This chain uses TRBV4-3 with TRBJ2-7, with D possibly TRBD1 on 5 matching bases. The sample in question was peripheral blood, obtained in a trial of Ad26.COV2.S vaccine versus placebo. The clonotype comes from a person between 18 and 60 years old who received the Ad26.COV2.S COVID-19 vaccine or a placebo. The CDR3 DNA sequence: TGCGCCAGCAGCCAAGATCTAGGGGTCTCCTACGAGCAGTACTTC. Amino acids: CASSQDLGVSYEQYF.